Listed below are T cell receptor beta chains from one sample, sequenced in a study of blood T cell repertoires in COVID-19. Here immunoSEQ multiplex PCR was the method, and the copy in TCRdb shows in-frame clones only, minus some. The table records about 400,000 clones, approximately 87% of them present only once. Sequencing was carried out using PBMCs or T cells enriched from blood (not recorded which). These receptors all stem from a woman aged 30 to 39 with acute COVID-19. CDR3s include the opening cysteine and the closing phenylalanine or tryptophan. D genes are given only for firm matches. Rows give clone size only sometimes, using once, few, many, or a class for an expanded clone.

D gene,clone size,V gene,J gene,CDR3 protein,CDR3 DNA
-,-,TRBV21-1,TRBJ1-4,CASILYRTGSNEKLFF,TGTGCCAGCATCCTCTATAGGACAGGGTCGAATGAAAAACTGTTTTTT
-,-,TRBV6-5,TRBJ1-3,CASLSGGPGNTIYF,TGTGCCAGCCTGAGCGGGGGCCCGGGAAACACCATATATTTT
TRBD1,once,TRBV7-3,TRBJ2-3,CASSQGGTDTQYF,TGTGCCAGCAGCCAGGGGGGCACAGATACGCAGTATTTT
-,-,TRBV9,TRBJ1-1,CASSVDFRGASEAFF,TGTGCCAGCAGCGTAGATTTCCGGGGGGCTTCTGAAGCTTTCTTT
-,-,TRBV14,TRBJ1-6,CASSQGRLDSPAYNSPLHF,TGTGCCAGCAGCCAGGGTCGACTGGACAGTCCCGCCTATAATTCACCCCTCCACTTT
-,-,TRBV13,TRBJ2-7,CASSLGAGVEQYF,TGTGCCAGCAGCTTAGGCGCAGGGGTAGAGCAGTACTTC
TRBD1,-,TRBV29-1,TRBJ2-1,CSVDSPGQGVDEQFF,TGCAGCGTTGATTCGCCGGGACAGGGGGTTGATGAGCAGTTCTTC
TRBD1,-,TRBV19,TRBJ1-1,CASSPGQGNTEAFF,TGTGCCAGTAGTCCCGGACAGGGGAACACTGAAGCTTTCTTT
TRBD1,-,TRBV10-3,TRBJ2-3,CAISPRTGPDTQYF,TGTGCCATCAGTCCACGGACAGGTCCAGATACGCAGTATTTT
TRBD2,-,TRBV7-2,TRBJ2-2,CASSFVGGAANTGELFF,TGTGCCAGCAGCTTCGTCGGGGGGGCCGCGAACACCGGGGAGCTGTTTTTT
TRBD1,few,TRBV10-3,TRBJ1-5,CAISEGGTGGGQPQHF,TGTGCCATCAGTGAGGGGGGTACAGGGGGAGGACAGCCCCAGCATTTT
TRBD1,-,TRBV7-8,TRBJ2-7,CASSFRDRGYEQYF,TGTGCCAGCAGCTTCCGGGACAGGGGGTACGAGCAGTACTTC
TRBD1,-,TRBV19,TRBJ2-3,CASSTPRDRGLNTQYF,TGTGCCAGTAGTACGCCTAGGGACAGGGGGTTGAATACGCAGTATTTT
-,once,TRBV11-2,TRBJ1-4,CASSSVQNTHSTNEKLFF,TGTGCCAGCAGCTCGGTACAGAATACTCACTCAACTAATGAAAAACTGTTTTTT
TRBD1,-,TRBV24-1,TRBJ1-2,CAAEGAGGYTF,TGTGCCGCGGAGGGGGCGGGAGGCTACACCTTC
TRBD1,-,TRBV29-1,TRBJ1-1,CSVETGQTEAFF,TGCAGCGTTGAGACAGGGCAGACTGAAGCTTTCTTT
TRBD2,once,TRBV2,TRBJ2-1,CASSETRGAYNEQFF,TGTGCCAGCAGTGAAACGCGGGGGGCCTACAATGAGCAGTTCTTC
TRBD1,-,TRBV2,TRBJ1-4,CASSGFRDSPEELFF,TGTGCCAGCAGTGGTTTCCGGGACAGCCCTGAGGAACTGTTTTTT
-,once,TRBV6-4,TRBJ1-1,CASSDRTTTEAFF,TGTGCCAGCAGTGATCGGACTACTACTGAAGCTTTCTTT
-,-,TRBV24-1,TRBJ2-3,CATSDFPSAADTQYF,TGTGCCACCAGTGATTTCCCTAGCGCCGCAGATACGCAGTATTTT
-,-,TRBV6-2/TRBV6-3,TRBJ1-5,CASSRDSLNQPQHF,TGTGCCAGCAGTAGAGACAGCTTAAATCAGCCCCAGCATTTT
-,-,TRBV30,TRBJ1-1,CAWSVTGTEAFF,TGTGCCTGGAGTGTCACCGGGACTGAAGCTTTCTTT
-,-,TRBV7-9,TRBJ2-3,CASSLGVSTDTQYF,TGTGCCAGCAGCTTAGGTGTAAGCACAGATACGCAGTATTTT
TRBD1,-,TRBV11-3,TRBJ2-2,CASSLGQGAGTGELFF,TGTGCCAGCAGCCTAGGACAGGGGGCTGGCACCGGGGAGCTGTTTTTT
TRBD2,-,TRBV4-1,TRBJ2-1,CASSQPSGGAGNEQFF,TGCGCCAGCAGCCAACCAAGCGGGGGGGCGGGGAATGAGCAGTTCTTC
TRBD1,-,TRBV11-2,TRBJ2-7,CASSLEGQPGHEQYF,TGTGCCAGCAGCTTAGAGGGACAGCCAGGCCACGAGCAGTACTTC
-,-,TRBV19,TRBJ1-2,CASTHGGSYGYTF,TGTGCCAGTACTCACGGAGGGAGCTATGGCTACACCTTC
TRBD1,-,TRBV6-5,TRBJ2-7,CASSQDRVSGEQYF,TGTGCCAGCAGTCAGGACAGGGTATCGGGCGAGCAGTACTTC
TRBD1,-,TRBV24-1,TRBJ2-3,CATSDPGQGWATDTQYF,TGTGCCACCAGTGATCCAGGACAGGGGTGGGCCACAGATACGCAGTATTTT
TRBD1,-,TRBV7-8,TRBJ1-5,CASSRQGGQPQHF,TGTGCCAGCAGCAGACAGGGAGGTCAGCCCCAGCATTTT
-,-,TRBV5-1,TRBJ2-7,CASGLGGSSSYEQYF,TGCGCCAGCGGACTGGGGGGATCGAGCTCCTACGAGCAGTACTTC
-,-,TRBV6-1,TRBJ1-1,CASNEGHGAFF,TGTGCCAGCAATGAAGGACATGGAGCTTTCTTT
-,-,TRBV5-8,TRBJ1-3,CASSSPGGSGNTIYF,TGTGCCAGCAGCTCACCAGGAGGCTCTGGAAACACCATATATTTT
-,-,TRBV27,TRBJ2-7,CASRTNRVSAEEQYF,TGTGCCAGCAGGACTAACAGGGTGTCGGCGGAAGAGCAGTACTTC
-,-,TRBV6-5,TRBJ1-1,CASSYSQGLPEAFF,TGTGCCAGCAGTTACTCACAGGGCCTCCCTGAAGCTTTCTTT
-,-,TRBV7-2,TRBJ2-1,CASSLWAKYNEQFF,TGTGCCAGCAGCTTATGGGCTAAGTACAATGAGCAGTTCTTC
TRBD2,-,TRBV2,TRBJ2-1,CASRLAALRSYNEQFF,TGTGCCAGCAGACTAGCGGCCCTTCGCTCCTACAATGAGCAGTTCTTC
-,-,TRBV7-9,TRBJ1-6,CASSKTGSPLHF,TGTGCCAGCAGCAAAACCGGGTCACCCCTCCACTTT
TRBD2,-,TRBV4-1,TRBJ2-1,CARRRGWRGGASYNEQFF,TGCGCCCGCCGCCGGGGGTGGCGCGGGGGGGCCTCCTACAATGAGCAGTTCTTC
-,-,TRBV11-2,TRBJ1-2,CASSSRSRGGGYGYTF,TGTGCCAGCAGCTCCCGATCCAGGGGCGGGGGCTATGGCTACACCTTC
TRBD2,-,TRBV11-2,TRBJ2-7,CASSPLGLAGNEQYF,TGTGCCAGCAGTCCCCTTGGACTAGCGGGGAACGAGCAGTACTTC
TRBD2,-,TRBV5-6,TRBJ2-1,CASSLPSGGFHEQFF,TGTGCCAGCAGCTTGCCCAGCGGGGGGTTCCATGAGCAGTTCTTC
-,-,TRBV6-1,TRBJ2-2,CASSEERTGELFF,TGTGCCAGCAGTGAAGAGCGGACCGGGGAGCTGTTTTTT
-,-,TRBV5-1,TRBJ2-2,CASSLGPGTGELFF,TGCGCCAGCAGCTTAGGTCCGGGGACCGGGGAGCTGTTTTTT
TRBD2,-,TRBV19,TRBJ2-1,CASKLGPPGAGSSYNEQFF,TGTGCCAGTAAACTCGGCCCACCGGGAGCGGGGAGCTCCTACAATGAGCAGTTCTTC
-,-,TRBV7-8,TRBJ1-2,CASSLAQQGGYGYTF,TGTGCCAGCAGCTTAGCCCAACAGGGCGGGTATGGCTACACCTTC